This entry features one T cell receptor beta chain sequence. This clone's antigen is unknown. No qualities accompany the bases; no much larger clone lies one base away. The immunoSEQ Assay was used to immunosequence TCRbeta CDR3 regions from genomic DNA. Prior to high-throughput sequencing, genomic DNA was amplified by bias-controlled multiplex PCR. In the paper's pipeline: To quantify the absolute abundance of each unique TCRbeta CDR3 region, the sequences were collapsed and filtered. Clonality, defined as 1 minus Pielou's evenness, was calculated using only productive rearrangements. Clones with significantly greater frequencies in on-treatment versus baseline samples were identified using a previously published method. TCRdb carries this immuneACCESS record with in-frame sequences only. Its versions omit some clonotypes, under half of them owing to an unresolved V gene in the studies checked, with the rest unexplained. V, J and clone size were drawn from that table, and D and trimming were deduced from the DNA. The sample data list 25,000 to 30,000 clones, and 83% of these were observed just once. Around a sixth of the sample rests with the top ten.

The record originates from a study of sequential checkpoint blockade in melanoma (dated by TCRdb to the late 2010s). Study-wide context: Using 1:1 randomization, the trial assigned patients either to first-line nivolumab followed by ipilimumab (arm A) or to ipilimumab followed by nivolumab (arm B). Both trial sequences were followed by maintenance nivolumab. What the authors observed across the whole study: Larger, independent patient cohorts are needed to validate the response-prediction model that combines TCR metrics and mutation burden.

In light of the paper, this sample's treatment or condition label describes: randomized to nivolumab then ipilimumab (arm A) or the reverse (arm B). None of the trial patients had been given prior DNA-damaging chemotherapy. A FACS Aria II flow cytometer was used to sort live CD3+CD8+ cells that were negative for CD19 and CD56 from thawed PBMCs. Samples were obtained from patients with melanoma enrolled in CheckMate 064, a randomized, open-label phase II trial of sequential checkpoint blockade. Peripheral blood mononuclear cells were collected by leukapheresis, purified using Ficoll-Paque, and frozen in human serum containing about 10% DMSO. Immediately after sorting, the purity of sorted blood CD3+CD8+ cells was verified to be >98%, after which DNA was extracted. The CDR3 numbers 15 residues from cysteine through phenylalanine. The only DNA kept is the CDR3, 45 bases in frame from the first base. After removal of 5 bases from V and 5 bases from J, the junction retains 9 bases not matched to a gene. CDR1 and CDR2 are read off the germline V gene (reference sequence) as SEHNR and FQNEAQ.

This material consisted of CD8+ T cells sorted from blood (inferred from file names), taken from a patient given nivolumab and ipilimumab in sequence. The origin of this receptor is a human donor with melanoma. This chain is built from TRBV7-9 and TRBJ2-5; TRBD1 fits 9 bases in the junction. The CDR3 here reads CASSPAGQGFETQYF. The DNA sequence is TGTGCCAGCAGCCCCGCGGGACAGGGATTCGAGACCCAGTACTTC.